This T cell receptor (beta chain) was retrieved from a study of neurological immune-mediated disorders. Study at large: Multiple sclerosis patients numbered approximately 34, of whom around 30 were relapsing-remitting and 3 secondary progressive.

This clonotype appeared many times. Synthesis of cDNA used 5'RACE (with 10-nucleotide random UMIs). Using its own MiXCR run on the 5' RACE reads, TCRdb lists one record per CDR3 protein. The repertoire consists of about 80,000 distinct CDR3 sequences, with 4.5% to 7.5% occurring once and the leading ten covering roughly 8.6%. Time point reported: longitudinal time-point 2. It was from 2 million PBMCs stored at -80 C that the unsorted libraries were obtained. The germline gives CDR1 MNHNY, CDR2 SVGAGI (reference sequence). Germline trimming cut 1 base from V and 6 bases from J; bases unmatched to any gene: 4. The CDR3 extends over 14 amino acids.

The sample was PBMCs. The chain uses TRBV6-6 and TRBJ2-7; 9 nucleotides line up with TRBD1. The clonotype originates from a woman aged 55-75 years with multiple sclerosis. The CDR3: CASSYLQGAVEQYF. CDR3 nucleotide sequence: TGTGCCAGCAGTTACTTACAGGGGGCGGTCGAGCAGTACTTC.